This T cell receptor beta chain derives from a study of blood T cell repertoires in COVID-19. Study-level information: Sites in the United States, Italy and Spain provided acute and convalescent COVID-19 samples. PBMCs, B-cell-depleted T cells, or T cells were the source of the cDNA or gDNA that made up the material.

Under the authors' procedure: It was from reference gene primer amplification that nucleated cell counts were estimated. Sequenced by immunoSEQ multiplex PCR; TCRdb stores in-frame clones only, minus some. V and J calls and clone size follow that table, whereas D and trimming were derived from the DNA. The table records about 120,000 clones, around 81% of them present only once. The ends lost 4 bases at V and 8 bases at J; junction bases unmatched: 12. The germline gives CDR1 SGDLS, CDR2 YYNGEE. The CDR3 spans 15 residues. The TCR was taken from a man aged 65 to 79 with acute or convalescent COVID-19. What was sequenced was peripheral blood. This chain uses TRBV9 with TRBJ1-3, with 7 bases fitting TRBD1. The CDR3 DNA is TGTGCCAGCAGCCCCCGGGACAGCACCCCGGACACCATATATTTT. Translated, it gives CASSPRDSTPDTIYF. Combining the CDR3 with reference TRBV9 and TRBJ1-3 gives the whole variable domain DSGVTQTPKHLITATGQRVTLRCSPRSGDLSVYWYQQSLDQGLQFLIQYYNGEERAKGNILERFSAQQFPDLHSELNLSSLELGDSALYFCASSPRDSTPDTIYFGEGSWLTVV.